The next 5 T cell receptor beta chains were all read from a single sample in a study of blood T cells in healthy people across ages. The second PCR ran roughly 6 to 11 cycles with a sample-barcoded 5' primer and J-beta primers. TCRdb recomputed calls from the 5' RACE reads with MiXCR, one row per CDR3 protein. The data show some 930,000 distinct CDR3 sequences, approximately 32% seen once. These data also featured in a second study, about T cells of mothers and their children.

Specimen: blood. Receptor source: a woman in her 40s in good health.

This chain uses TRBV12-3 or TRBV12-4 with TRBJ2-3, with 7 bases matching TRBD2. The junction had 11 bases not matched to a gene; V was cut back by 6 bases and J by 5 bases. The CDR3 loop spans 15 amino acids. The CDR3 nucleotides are TGTGCCAGCAGCCCAAGACTAGCACGCCTAGATACGCAGTATTTT. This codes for CASSPRLARLDTQYF.

CDR3 region: CASSQDRGAGAYNEQFF. In DNA form, the CDR3 reads TGTGCCAGCAGCCAAGATCGGGGGGCAGGGGCCTACAATGAGCAGTTCTTC. The V gene is TRBV3-1, the J gene TRBJ2-1; D possibly corresponds to TRBD2 (7 bases). This CDR3 is 17 amino acids long. The V end was cut by 0 bases, the J end by 2 bases, with 14 bases between. Germline V lookup: CDR1 LGHDT, CDR2 YNNKEL (reference sequence).

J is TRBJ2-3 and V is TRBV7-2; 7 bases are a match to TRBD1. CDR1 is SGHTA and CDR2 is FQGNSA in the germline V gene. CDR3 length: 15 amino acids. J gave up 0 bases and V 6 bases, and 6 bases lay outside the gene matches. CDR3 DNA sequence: TGTGCCAGCAGGCCGACAGGGATGAGCACAGATACGCAGTATTTT. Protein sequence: CASRPTGMSTDTQYF.

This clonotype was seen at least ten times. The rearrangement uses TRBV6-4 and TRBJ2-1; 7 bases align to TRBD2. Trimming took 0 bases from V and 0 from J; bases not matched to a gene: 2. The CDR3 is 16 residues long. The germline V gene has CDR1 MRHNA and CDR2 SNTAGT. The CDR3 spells CASSDSTSRSYNEQFF. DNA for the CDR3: TGTGCCAGCAGTGACTCGACTAGCCGCTCCTACAATGAGCAGTTCTTC.

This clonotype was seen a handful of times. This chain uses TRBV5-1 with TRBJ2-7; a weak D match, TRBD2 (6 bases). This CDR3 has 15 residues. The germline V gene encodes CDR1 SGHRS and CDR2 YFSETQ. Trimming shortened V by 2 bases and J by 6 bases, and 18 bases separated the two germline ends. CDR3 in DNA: TGCGCCAGCAGCTTCCAAACCGGGGGAACCTCCGAGCAGTACTTC. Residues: CASSFQTGGTSEQYF.